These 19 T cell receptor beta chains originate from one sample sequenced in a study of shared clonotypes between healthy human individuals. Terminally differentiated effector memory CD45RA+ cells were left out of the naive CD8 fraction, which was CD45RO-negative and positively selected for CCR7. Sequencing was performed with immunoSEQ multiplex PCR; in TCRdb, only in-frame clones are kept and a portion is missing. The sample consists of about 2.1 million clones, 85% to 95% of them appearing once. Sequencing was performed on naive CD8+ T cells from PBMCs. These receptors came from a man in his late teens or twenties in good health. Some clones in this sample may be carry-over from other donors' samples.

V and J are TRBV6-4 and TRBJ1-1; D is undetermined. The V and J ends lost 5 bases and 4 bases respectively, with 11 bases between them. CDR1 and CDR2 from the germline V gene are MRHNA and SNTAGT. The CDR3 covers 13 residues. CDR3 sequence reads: CASSPTSSTEAFF. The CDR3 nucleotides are TGTGCCAGCAGTCCGACGTCCTCCACTGAAGCTTTCTTT.

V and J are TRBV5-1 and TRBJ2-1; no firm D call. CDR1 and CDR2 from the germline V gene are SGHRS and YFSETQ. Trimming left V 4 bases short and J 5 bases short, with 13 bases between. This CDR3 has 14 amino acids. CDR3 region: CASSTHLRDNEQFF. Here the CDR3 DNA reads TGCGCCAGCAGCACGCACCTTAGGGACAATGAGCAGTTCTTC.

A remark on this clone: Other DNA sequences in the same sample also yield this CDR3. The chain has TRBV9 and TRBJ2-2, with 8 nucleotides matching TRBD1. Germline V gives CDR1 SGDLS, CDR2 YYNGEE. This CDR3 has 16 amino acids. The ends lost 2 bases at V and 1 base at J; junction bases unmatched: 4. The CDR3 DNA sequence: TGTGCCAGCAGCGTTGTGGGGACAGGGAACACCGGGGAGCTGTTTTTT. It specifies CASSVVGTGNTGELFF.

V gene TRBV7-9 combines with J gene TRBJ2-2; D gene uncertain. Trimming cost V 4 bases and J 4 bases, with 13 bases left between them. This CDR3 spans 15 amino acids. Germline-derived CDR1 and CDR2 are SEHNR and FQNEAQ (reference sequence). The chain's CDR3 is CASSSFSLGTGELFF. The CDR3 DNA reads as TGTGCCAGCAGCTCATTTTCATTAGGCACCGGGGAGCTGTTTTTT.

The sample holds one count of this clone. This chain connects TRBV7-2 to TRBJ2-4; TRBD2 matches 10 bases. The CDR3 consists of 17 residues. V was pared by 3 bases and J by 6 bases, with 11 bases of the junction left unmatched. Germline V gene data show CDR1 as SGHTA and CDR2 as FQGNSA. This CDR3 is CASSFAPLAGVPNIQYF. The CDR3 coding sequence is TGTGCCAGCAGCTTTGCCCCTCTAGCGGGAGTTCCAAACATTCAGTACTTC.

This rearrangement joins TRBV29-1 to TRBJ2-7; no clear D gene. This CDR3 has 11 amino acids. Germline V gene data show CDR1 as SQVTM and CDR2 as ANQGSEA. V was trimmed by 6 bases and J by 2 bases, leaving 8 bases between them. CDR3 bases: TGCAGCGTAGAACAGACCTACGAGCAGTACTTC. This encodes CSVEQTYEQYF.

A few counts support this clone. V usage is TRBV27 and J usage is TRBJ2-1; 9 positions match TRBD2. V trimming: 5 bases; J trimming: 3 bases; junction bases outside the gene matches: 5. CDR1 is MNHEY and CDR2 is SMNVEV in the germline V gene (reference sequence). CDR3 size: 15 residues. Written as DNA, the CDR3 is TGTGCCAGCAGTCTCGGACTAGCGAACTACAATGAGCAGTTCTTC. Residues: CASSLGLANYNEQFF.

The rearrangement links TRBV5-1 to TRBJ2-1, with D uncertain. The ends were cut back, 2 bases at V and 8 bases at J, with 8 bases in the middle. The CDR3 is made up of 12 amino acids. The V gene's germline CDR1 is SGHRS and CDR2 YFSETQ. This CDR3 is CASSLNPDEQFF. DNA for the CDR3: TGCGCCAGCAGCTTAAACCCAGATGAGCAGTTCTTC.

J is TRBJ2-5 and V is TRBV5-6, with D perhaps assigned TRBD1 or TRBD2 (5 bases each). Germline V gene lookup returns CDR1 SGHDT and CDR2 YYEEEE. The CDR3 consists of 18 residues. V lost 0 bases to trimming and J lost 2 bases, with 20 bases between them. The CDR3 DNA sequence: TGTGCCAGCAGCTTGGCTGGGGGAAGAAGCGGTCCACAAGAGACCCAGTACTTC. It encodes CASSLAGGRSGPQETQYF.

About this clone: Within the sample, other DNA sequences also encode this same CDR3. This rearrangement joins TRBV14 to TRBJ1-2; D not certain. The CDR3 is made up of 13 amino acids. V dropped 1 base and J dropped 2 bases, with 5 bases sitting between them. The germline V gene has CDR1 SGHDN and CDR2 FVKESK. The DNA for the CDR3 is TGTGCCAGCAGCCAAGCTTTAAACTATGGCTACACCTTC. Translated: CASSQALNYGYTF. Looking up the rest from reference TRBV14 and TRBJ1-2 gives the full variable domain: EAGVTQFPSHSVIEKGQTVTLRCDPISGHDNLYWYRRVMGKEIKFLLHFVKESKQDESGMPNNRFLAERTGGTYSTLKVQPAELEDSGVYFCASSQALNYGYTFGSGTRLTVV.

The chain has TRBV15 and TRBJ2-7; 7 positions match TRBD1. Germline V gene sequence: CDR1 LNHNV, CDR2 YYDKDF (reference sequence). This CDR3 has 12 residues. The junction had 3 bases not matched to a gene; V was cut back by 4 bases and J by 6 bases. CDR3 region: CATSNRGGEQYF. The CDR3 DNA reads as TGTGCCACCAGCAACAGGGGCGGCGAGCAGTACTTC.

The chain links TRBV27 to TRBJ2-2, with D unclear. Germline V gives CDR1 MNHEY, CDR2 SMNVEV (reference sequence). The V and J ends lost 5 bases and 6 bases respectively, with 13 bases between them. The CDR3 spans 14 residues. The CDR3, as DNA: TGTGCCAGCAGTCTCCTTGTTGGTCCCGGGGAGCTGTTTTTT. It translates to CASSLLVGPGELFF.

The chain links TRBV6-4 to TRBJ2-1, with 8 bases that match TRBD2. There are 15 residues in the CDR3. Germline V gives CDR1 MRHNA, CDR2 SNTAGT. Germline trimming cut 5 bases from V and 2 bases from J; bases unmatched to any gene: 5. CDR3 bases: TGTGCCAGCAGTTCCAGCGGGAGCGCCTACAATGAGCAGTTCTTC. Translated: CASSSSGSAYNEQFF.

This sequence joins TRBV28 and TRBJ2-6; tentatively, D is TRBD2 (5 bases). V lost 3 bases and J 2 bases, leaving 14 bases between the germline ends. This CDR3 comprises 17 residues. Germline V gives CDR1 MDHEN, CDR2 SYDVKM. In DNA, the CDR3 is TGTGCCAGCAGTTTCCCTACCGGAGGAGCTGGGGCCAACGTCCTGACTTTC. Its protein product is CASSFPTGGAGANVLTF.

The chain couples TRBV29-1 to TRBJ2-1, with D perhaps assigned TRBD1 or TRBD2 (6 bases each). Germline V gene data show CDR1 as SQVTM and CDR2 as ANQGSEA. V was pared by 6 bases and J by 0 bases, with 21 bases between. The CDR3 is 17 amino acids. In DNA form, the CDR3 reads TGCAGCGTCCGGAGGGGGGCCTACAGGAGCTCCTACAATGAGCAGTTCTTC. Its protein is CSVRRGAYRSSYNEQFF.

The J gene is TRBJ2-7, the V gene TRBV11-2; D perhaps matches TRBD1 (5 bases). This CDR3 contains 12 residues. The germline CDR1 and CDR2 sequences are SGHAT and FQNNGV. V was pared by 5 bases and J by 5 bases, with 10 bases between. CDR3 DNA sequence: TGTGCCAGCAGCAGCGACAGACACGAGCAGTACTTC. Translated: CASSSDRHEQYF.

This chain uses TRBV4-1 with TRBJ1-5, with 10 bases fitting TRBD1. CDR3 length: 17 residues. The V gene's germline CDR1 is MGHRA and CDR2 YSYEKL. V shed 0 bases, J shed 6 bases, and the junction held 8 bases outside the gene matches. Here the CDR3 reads CASSQDLRTGGTQPQHF. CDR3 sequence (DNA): TGCGCCAGCAGCCAAGATTTAAGGACAGGGGGGACTCAGCCCCAGCATTTT.

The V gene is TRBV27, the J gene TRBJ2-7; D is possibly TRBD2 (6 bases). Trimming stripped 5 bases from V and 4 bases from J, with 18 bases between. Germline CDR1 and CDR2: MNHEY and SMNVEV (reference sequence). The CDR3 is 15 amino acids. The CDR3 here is CASSDRPGVTYEQYF. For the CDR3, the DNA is TGTGCCAGCAGTGACCGGCCGGGAGTTACTTACGAGCAGTACTTC.

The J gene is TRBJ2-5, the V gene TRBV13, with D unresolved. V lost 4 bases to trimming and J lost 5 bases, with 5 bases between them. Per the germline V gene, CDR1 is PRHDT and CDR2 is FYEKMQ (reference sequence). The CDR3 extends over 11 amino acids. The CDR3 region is CASSSDETQYF. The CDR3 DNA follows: TGTGCCAGCAGCTCTGACGAGACCCAGTACTTC.